This T cell receptor (beta chain) was recorded in a study of T cells in Graves' hyperthyroidism and ophthalmopathy. The study's findings and limits: Most thyroid clonotypes expanded above 0.001 were also detected in blood. Ophthalmopathy cases were set apart from stable hyperthyroidism by a 13 V-J model.

This clonotype was picked up many times. Its cognate antigen is unknown. There were TCR beta CDR3 regions amplified from RNA transcripts. HTBI primers were the set used in a first-round RT-PCR of the TCR CDR3. MiXCR, applied by TCRdb to the multiplex PCR reads, yields one record per CDR3 protein. Of some 300,000 distinct CDR3 sequences listed, approximately 19% are singletons. V was clipped by 2 bases and J by 7 bases; unmatched bases: 10. Per the germline V gene, CDR1 is GTSNPN and CDR2 is SVGIG (reference sequence). This CDR3 has 16 residues. The specimen was blood. This TCR was sampled from a man in his forties or fifties with Graves' ophthalmopathy. The chain recombines TRBV30 with TRBJ1-6; 8 bases map to TRBD1. Here the CDR3 DNA reads TGTGCCTGGAGTTTTCAGGGGGCAGGATGGAATTCACCCCTCCACTTT. Translation: CAWSFQGAGWNSPLHF. The entire variable domain, with the rest obtained from reference TRBV30 and TRBJ1-6, is as follows: SQTIHQWPATLVQPVGSPLSLECTVEGTSNPNLYWYRQAAGRGLQLLFYSVGIGQISSEVPQNLSASRPQDRQFILSSKKLLLSDSGFYLCAWSFQGAGWNSPLHFGNGTRLTVT.